This T cell receptor (beta chain) came from a study of blood T cell repertoires in COVID-19 (TCRdb year 2020). General notes on the study: Samples from collaborators originated in the United States, Italy and Spain and spanned both the acute and convalescent phases of COVID-19. The repertoires were released in a freely available public database meant as a resource for research on the immune response to SARS-CoV-2. The material from the prospective study consisted of cDNA or gDNA derived from T cells, B-cell-depleted T cells, or PBMCs. The dataset comprised deeply sampled blood TCRbeta repertoires from subjects exposed to, actively infected with, or recovered from COVID-19. Sample metadata almost always included a de-identified subject ID, COVID-19 status, age in years and sex. Where HLA class I and class II types were available, the types were taken from metadata supplied by the sample provider, not from assay-based typing. The samples were drawn from the first 160 participants of the ongoing ImmuneRACE study and from under 1,500 subjects provided by 6 global collaborators. What the authors observed across the whole study: Clinical and demographic metadata were provided uncurated, with the amount varying by source and participant.

Whole blood was collected in K2EDTA tubes by collaborating institutions according to the institutions' own protocols. For TCRbeta analysis, collaborators shipped samples in one of three forms: frozen whole blood, isolated PBMCs, or DNA extracted from either of those sample types. The CDR3 has 15 amino acids, counting the end cysteine and phenylalanine. Only the CDR3 part of the read is kept: 45 bases, read in frame from the first base. CDR1 and CDR2 are drawn from the germline V gene: SQVTM, ANQGSEA. At the junction V is shortened by 5 bases and J by 0 bases, with 17 bases in between. TCRbeta CDR3 regions were amplified from genomic DNA by means of the immunoSEQ Assay, a bias-controlled multiplex PCR. On the authors' methods: The number of nucleated cells in each sample was estimated from the amplification of reference gene primers within the assay. Sequence reads were collapsed and filtered to measure the absolute abundance of every unique TCRbeta CDR3 rearrangement. For each sample, productive Simpson clonality was calculated as the square root of Simpson's diversity index over productive rearrangements. TCRdb stores this immuneACCESS table with in-frame sequences only. Part of the clones is absent; in the studies checked, under half of the shortfall reflects unresolved V genes, and no reason is known for the rest. For V, J and clone size, that table is used; D and trimming come from the DNA. Recorded for this sample are 130,000 or so clones; 84% of them occurred a single time. Less than 15% of the sample comes from the top ten.

As concerns this clone: No cognate antigen has been identified for it. It has no much larger one-base neighbor in the sample; base qualities were not kept.

The sequencing input was peripheral blood. The rearranged segments are TRBV29-1 and TRBJ2-7; there is no confident call for the D gene. The sequence derives from a woman between 55 and 75 years old with acute or convalescent COVID-19. Here the CDR3 is given as CSVLLDGSISYEQYF. The nucleotides are TGCAGCGTTCTCCTAGACGGATCGATCTCCTACGAGCAGTACTTC.